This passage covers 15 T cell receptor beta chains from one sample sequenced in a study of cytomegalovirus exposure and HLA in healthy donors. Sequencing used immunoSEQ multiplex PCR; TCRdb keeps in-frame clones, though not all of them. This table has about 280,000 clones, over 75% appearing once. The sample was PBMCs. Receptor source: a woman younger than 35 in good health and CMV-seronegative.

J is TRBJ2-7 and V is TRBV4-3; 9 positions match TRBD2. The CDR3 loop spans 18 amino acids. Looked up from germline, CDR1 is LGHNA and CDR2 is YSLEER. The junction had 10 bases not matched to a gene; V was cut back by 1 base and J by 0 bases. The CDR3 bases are TGCGCCAGCAGCCAAGGTCGGCTAGCGGGAACTGACTCCTACGAGCAGTACTTC. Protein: CASSQGRLAGTDSYEQYF.

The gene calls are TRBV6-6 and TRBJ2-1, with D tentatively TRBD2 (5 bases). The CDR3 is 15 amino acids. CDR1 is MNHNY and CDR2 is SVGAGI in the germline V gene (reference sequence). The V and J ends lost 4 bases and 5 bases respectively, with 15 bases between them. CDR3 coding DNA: TGTGCCAGCAGTTCCCAGCTAGGAGGTAACAATGAGCAGTTCTTC. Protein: CASSSQLGGNNEQFF.

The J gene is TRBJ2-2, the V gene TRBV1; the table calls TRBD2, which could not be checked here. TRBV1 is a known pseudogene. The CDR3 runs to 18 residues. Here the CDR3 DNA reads TGCACCAGCAGCCAAGGGACTAGCGGGGAGATTATTAGTGGGGAGCTGTTTTTT. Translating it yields CTSSQGTSGEIISGELFF.

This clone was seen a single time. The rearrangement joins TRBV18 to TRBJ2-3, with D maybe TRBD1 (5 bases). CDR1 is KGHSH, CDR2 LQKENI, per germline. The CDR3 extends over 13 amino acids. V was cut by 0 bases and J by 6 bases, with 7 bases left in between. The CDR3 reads CASSPPTVDTQYF. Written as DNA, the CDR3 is TGTGCCAGCTCACCACCGACAGTTGATACGCAGTATTTT.

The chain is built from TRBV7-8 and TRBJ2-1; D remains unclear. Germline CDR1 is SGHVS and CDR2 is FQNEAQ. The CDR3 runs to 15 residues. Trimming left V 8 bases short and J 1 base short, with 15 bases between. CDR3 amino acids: CASCSSRLSYNEQFF. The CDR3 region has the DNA TGTGCCAGCTGCTCGTCGAGGTTATCCTACAATGAGCAGTTCTTC.

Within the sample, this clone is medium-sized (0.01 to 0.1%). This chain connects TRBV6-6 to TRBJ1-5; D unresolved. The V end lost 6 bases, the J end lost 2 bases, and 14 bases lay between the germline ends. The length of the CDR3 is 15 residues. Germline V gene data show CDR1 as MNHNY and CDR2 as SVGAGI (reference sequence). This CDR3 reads CASSSPGRRNQPQHF. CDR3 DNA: TGTGCCAGCAGCTCCCCCGGGAGACGCAATCAGCCCCAGCATTTT.

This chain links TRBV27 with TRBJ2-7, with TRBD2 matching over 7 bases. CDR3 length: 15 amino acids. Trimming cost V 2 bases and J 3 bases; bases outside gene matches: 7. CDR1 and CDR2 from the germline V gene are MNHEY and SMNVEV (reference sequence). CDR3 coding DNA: TGTGCCAGCAGTTTAGGGGCTAGCGGACTCTACGAGCAGTACTTC. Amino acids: CASSLGASGLYEQYF.

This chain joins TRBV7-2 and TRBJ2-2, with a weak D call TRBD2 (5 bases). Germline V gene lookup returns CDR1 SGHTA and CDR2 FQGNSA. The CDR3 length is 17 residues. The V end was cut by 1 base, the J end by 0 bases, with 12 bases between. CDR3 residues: CASSLVAGLANTGELFF. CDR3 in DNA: TGTGCCAGCAGCTTAGTGGCGGGTCTCGCGAACACCGGGGAGCTGTTTTTT.

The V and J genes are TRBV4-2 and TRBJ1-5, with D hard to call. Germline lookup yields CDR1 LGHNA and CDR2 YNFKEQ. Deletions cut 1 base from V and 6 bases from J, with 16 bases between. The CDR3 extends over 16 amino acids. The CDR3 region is CASSQVSGKGGQPQHF. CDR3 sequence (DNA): TGTGCCAGCAGCCAAGTGTCAGGCAAAGGAGGTCAGCCCCAGCATTTT.

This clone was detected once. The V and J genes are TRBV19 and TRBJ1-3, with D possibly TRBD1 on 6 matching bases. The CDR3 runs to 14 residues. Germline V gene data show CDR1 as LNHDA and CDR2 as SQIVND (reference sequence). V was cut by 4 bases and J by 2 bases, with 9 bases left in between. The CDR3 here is CASSNNRAGNTIYF. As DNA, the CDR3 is TGTGCCAGTAGTAACAACAGGGCTGGAAACACCATATATTTT.

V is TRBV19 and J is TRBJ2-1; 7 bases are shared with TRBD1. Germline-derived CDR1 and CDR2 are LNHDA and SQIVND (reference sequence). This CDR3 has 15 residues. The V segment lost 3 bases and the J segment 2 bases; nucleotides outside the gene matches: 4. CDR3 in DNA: TGTGCCAGTAGTATGGCAGGGGGAACCTACAATGAGCAGTTCTTC. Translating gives CASSMAGGTYNEQFF.

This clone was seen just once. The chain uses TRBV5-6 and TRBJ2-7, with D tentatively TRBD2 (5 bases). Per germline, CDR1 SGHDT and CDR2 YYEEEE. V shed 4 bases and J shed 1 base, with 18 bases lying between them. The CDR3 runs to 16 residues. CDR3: CASSRNPIRGSYEQYF. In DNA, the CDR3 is TGTGCCAGCAGCCGTAATCCGATAAGAGGGTCCTACGAGCAGTACTTC.

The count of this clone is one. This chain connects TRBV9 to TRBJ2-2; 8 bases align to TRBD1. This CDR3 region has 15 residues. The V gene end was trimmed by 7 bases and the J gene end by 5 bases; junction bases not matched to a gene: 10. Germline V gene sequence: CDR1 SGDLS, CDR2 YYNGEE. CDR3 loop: CASGSGTGGTGELFF. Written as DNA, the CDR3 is TGTGCCAGCGGATCCGGGACAGGAGGTACCGGGGAGCTGTTTTTT.

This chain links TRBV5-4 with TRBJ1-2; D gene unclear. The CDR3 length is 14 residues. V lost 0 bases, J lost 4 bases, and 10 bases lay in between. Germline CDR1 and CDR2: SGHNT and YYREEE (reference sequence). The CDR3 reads CASSLALESYGYTF. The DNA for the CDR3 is TGTGCCAGCAGCTTGGCGCTCGAGTCCTATGGCTACACCTTC.

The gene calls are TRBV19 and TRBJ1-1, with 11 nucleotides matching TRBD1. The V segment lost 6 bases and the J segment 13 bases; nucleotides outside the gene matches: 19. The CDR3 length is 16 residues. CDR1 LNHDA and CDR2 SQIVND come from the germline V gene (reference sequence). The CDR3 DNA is TGTGCCAGTAGCCCTCTAGGACAGGGGGCGTCAGGACTCGGTTTCTTT. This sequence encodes CASSPLGQGASGLGFF.